The clone carrying this TCR beta chain appeared a few times. The antigen remains unidentified. This record comes from a study of OX40 agonist ivuxolimab in advanced cancers. At the level of the study: Partial responses were achieved by three patients, one with hepatocellular carcinoma and two with cutaneous melanoma. Study-wide results and limits: CD8+ T cells were the subset that, on average, had more expanded clones than CD4+.

V lost 1 base and J 3 bases, leaving 13 bases between the germline ends. Germline lookup yields CDR1 SGHDT and CDR2 YYEEEE. This CDR3 is 15 amino acids long. Baseline, cycle 4 day 1, and cycle 7 day 1 were the blood sampling points. This table comes from immunoSEQ multiplex PCR, and its TCRdb copy is limited to in-frame clones, with some not included. The sample holds approximately 120,000 clones, around 92% seen once. Material: CD4+ or CD8+ T cells sorted from blood, obtained in a trial of the OX40 agonist ivuxolimab. The receptor comes from an adult with an advanced solid tumor such as melanoma, head and neck, liver or kidney cancer. This chain joins TRBV5-6 and TRBJ1-1, with no clear D. CDR3 sequence (DNA): TGTGCCAGCAGCTTGAGTTTTGGACTACACACTGAAGCTTTCTTT. It encodes CASSLSFGLHTEAFF. The full variable domain, in which reference TRBV5-6 and TRBJ1-1 provide the parts outside the CDR3, is DAGVTQSPTHLIKTRGQQVTLRCSPKSGHDTVSWYQQALGQGPQFIFQYYEEEERQRGNFPDRFSGHQFPNYSSELNVNALLLGDSALYLCASSLSFGLHTEAFFGQGTRLTVV.